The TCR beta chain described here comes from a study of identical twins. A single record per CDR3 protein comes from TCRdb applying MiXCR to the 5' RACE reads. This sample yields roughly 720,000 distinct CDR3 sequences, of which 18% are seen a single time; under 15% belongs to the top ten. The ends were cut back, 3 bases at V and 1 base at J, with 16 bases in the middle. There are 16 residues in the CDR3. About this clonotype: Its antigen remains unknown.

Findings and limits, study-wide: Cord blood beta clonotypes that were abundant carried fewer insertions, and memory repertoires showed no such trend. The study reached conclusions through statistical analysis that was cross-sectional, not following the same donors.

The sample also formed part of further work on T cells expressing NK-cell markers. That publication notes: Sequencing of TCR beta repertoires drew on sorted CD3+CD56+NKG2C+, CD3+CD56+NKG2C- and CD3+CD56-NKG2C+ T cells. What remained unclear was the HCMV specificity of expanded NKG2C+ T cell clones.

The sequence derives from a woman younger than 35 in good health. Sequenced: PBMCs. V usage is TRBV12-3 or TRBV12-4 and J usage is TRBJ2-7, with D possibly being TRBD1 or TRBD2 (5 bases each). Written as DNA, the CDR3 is TGTGCCAGCAGTTTTTATTTGGGGACGGGTTCCTACGAGCAGTACTTC. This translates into CASSFYLGTGSYEQYF.